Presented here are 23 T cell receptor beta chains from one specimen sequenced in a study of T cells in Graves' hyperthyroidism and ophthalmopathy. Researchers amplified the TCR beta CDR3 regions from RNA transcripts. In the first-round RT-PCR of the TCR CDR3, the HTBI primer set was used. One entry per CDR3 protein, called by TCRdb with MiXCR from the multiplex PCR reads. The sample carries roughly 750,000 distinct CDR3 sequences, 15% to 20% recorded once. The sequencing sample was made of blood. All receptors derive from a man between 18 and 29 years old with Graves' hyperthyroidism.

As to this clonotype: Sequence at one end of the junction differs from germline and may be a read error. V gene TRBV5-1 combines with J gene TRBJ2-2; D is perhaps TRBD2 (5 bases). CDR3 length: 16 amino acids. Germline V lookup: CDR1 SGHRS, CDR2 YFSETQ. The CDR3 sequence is CVSSPGIGLRTGELFF. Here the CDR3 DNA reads TGCGTCAGCAGCCCGGGGATTGGCCTCCGCACCGGGGAGCTGTTTTTT.

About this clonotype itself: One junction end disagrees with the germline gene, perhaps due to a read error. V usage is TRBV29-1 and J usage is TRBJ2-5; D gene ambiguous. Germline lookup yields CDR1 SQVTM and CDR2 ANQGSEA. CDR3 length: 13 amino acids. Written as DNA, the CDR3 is TGCAGCGTTGAACCGCCAACTCAAGAGACCCAGCACTTC. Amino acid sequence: CSVEPPTQETQHF.

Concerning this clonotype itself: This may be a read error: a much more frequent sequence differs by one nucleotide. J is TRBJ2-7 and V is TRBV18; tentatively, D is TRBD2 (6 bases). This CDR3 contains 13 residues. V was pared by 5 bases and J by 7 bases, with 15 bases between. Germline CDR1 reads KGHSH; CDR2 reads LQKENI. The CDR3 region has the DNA TGTGCCAGCTCATCGGGACTTTTGAATGAGCAGTACTTC. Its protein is CASSSGLLNEQYF.

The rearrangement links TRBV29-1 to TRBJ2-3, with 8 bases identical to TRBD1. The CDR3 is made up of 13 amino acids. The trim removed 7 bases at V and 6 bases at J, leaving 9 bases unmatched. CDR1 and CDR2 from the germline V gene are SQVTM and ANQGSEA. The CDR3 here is CSAGTGTGDTQYF. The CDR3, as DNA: TGCAGCGCAGGGACAGGTACAGGGGATACGCAGTATTTT.

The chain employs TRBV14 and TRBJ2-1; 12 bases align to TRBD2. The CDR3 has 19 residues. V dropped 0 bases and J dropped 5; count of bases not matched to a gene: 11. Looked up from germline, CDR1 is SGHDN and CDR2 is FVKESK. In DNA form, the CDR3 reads TGTGCCAGCAGCCAAGATCGGAGGACTAGCGGGAAGTGGGACAATGAGCAGTTCTTC. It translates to CASSQDRRTSGKWDNEQFF.

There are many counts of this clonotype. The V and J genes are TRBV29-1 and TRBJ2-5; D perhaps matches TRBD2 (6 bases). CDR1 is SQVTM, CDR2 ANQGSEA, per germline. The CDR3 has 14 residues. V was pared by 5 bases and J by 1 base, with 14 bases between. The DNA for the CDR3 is TGCAGCGTTCCCACTCCCGGGGGCCAAGAGACCCAGTACTTC. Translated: CSVPTPGGQETQYF.

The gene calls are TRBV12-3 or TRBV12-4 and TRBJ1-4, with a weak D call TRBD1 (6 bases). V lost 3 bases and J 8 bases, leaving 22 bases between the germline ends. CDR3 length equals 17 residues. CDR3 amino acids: CASSFVWGGGRGEKLFF. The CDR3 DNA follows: TGTGCCAGCAGTTTTGTATGGGGCGGGGGGCGGGGAGAAAAACTGTTTTTT.

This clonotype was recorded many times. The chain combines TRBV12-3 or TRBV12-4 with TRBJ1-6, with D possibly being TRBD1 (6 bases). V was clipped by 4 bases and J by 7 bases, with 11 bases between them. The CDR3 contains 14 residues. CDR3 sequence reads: CASSSRTENSPLHF. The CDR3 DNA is TGTGCCAGCAGTTCAAGGACAGAAAATTCACCCCTCCACTTT.

The CDR3 sequence is CASSKPGGVGETQYF. The CDR3 region has the DNA TGTGCCAGCAGCAAACCAGGGGGCGTTGGAGAGACCCAGTACTTC. V usage is TRBV5-4 and J usage is TRBJ2-5; 8 nucleotides agree with TRBD1. V dropped 4 bases and J dropped 4; count of bases not matched to a gene: 9. The CDR3 runs 15 residues. Germline loops: CDR1 SGHNT, CDR2 YYREEE (reference sequence).

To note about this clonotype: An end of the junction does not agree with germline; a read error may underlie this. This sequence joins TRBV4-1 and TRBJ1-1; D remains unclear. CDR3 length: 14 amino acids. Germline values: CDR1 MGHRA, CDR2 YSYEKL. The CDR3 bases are TGTGCCAGCAGCCCAGTCGCGGTGAACACTGAAGCTTTCTTT. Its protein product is CASSPVAVNTEAFF.

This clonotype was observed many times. CDR3 region: CASSLVGNGREQYF. CDR3 DNA: TGTGCCAGCAGCTTAGTTGGGAACGGGCGCGAGCAGTACTTC. This chain connects TRBV7-2 to TRBJ2-7; D remains ambiguous. CDR3 size: 14 residues. Looked up from germline, CDR1 is SGHTA and CDR2 is FQGNSA. V dropped 1 base and J dropped 6 bases, with 13 bases sitting between them.

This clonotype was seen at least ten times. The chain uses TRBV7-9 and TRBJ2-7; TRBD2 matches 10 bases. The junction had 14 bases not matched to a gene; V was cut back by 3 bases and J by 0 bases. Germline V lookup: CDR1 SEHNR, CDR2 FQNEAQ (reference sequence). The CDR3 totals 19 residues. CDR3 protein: CASSLGGSGRRPSSYEQYF. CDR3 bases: TGTGCCAGCAGCTTGGGCGGTAGCGGGAGGCGCCCGAGCTCCTACGAGCAGTACTTC.

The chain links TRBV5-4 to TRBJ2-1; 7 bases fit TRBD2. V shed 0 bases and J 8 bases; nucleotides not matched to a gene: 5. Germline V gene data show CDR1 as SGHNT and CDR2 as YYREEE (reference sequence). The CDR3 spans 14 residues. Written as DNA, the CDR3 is TGTGCCAGCAGCTTGGGGACTAGAGTCGATGAGCAGTTCTTC. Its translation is CASSLGTRVDEQFF.

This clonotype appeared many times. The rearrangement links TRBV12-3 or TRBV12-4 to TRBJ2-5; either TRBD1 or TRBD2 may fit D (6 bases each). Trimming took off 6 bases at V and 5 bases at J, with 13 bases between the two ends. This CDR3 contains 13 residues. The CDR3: CASSSTGRETQYF. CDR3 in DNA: TGTGCCAGCAGCTCAACAGGGAGGGAGACCCAGTACTTC.

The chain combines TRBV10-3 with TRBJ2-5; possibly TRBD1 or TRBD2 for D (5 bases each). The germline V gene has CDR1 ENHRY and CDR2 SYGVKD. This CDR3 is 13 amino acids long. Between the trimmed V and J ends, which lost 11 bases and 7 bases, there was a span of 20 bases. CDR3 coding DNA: TGTGCCTCGGAGAGGGACCTCGCGGGGACCCAGTACTTC. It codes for CASERDLAGTQYF.

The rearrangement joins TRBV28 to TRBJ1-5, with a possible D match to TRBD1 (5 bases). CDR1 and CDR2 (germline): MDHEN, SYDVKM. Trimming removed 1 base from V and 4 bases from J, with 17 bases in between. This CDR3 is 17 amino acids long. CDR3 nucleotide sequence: TGTGCCAGCAGTTTATTGGGGACTTATACAGAGAATCAGCCCCAGCATTTT. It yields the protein CASSLLGTYTENQPQHF.

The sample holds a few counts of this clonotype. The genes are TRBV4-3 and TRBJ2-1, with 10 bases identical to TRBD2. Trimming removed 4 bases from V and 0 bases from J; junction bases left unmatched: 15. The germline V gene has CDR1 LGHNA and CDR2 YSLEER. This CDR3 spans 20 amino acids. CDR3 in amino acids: CASSRLLAGDPLSSYNEQFF. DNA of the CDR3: TGCGCCAGCAGCCGTCTTCTAGCGGGAGACCCCCTTAGCTCCTACAATGAGCAGTTCTTC.

CDR3 sequence: CASTLGQGGVISPLHF. CDR3 nucleotides: TGTGCCAGCACCTTAGGACAGGGAGGAGTGATTTCACCCCTCCACTTT. This chain connects TRBV3-1 to TRBJ1-6; TRBD1 matches at 8 bases. V shed 7 bases, J shed 9 bases, and the junction held 14 bases outside the gene matches. Germline V gene data show CDR1 as LGHDT and CDR2 as YNNKEL (reference sequence). The CDR3 has 16 residues.

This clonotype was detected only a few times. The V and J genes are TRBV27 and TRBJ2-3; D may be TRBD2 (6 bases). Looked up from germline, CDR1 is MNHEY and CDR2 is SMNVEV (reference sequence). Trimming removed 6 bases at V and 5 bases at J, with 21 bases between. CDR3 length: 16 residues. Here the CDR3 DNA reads TGTGCCAGCAGGCTAAGGAGCGGGTCCATAGGAGATACGCAGTATTTT. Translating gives CASRLRSGSIGDTQYF.

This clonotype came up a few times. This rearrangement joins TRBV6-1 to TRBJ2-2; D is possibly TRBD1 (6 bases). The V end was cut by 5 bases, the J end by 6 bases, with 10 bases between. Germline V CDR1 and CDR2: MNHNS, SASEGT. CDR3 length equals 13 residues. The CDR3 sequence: CASSHRAPGELFF. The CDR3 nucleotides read TGTGCCAGCAGTCACAGGGCCCCCGGGGAGCTGTTTTTT.

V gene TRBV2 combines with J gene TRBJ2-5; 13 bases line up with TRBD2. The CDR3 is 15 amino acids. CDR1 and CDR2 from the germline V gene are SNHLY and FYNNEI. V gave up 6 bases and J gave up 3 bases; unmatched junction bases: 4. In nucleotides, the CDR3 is TGTGCCAGCAGAAGGGGACTAGCGGGAAAAGAGACCCAGTACTTC. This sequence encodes CASRRGLAGKETQYF.

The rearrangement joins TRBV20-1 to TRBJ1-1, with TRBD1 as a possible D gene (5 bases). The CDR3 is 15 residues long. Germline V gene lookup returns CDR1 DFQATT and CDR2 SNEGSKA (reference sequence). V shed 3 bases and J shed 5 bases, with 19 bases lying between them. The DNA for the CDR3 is TGCAGTGCTAGGCGATCGACGGGATGGGGGACTGAAGCTTTCTTT. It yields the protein CSARRSTGWGTEAFF.

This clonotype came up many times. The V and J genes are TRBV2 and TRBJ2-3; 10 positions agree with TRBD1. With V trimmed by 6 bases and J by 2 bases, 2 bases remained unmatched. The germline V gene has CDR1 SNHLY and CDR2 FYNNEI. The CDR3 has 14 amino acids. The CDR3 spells CASRGTGVTDTQYF. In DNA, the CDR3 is TGTGCCAGCAGGGGGACAGGGGTCACAGATACGCAGTATTTT. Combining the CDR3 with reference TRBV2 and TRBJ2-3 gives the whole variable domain EPEVTQTPSHQVTQMGQEVILRCVPISNHLYFYWYRQILGQKVEFLVSFYNNEISEKSEIFDDQFSVERPDGSNFTLKIRSTKLEDSAMYFCASRGTGVTDTQYFGPGTRLTVL.